This T cell receptor (beta chain) was documented in a study of blood T cell repertoires in COVID-19. The CDR3 runs 13 residues. Germline CDR1 and CDR2: LNHDA and SQIVND (reference sequence). Trimming took 7 bases from V and 7 from J; bases not matched to a gene: 7. This table comes from immunoSEQ multiplex PCR, and its TCRdb copy is limited to in-frame clones, with some not included. The repertoire has under 200,000 clones, approximately 88% of them found once; the top ten carry approximately 2.9%. The source of this sequence is a woman aged 55-75 years with acute or convalescent COVID-19. Sequencing was done on a sample of peripheral blood. The V gene is TRBV19, the J gene TRBJ2-4; 7 positions agree with TRBD2. Written as DNA, the CDR3 is TGTGCCAGTAACGGGGGGAAATCCAACATTCAGTACTTC. It is translated as CASNGGKSNIQYF.